Below, 17 T cell receptor beta chains from the same sample are listed, as sequenced in a study of Ad26.COV2.S vaccination and SARS-CoV-2 variants. Documented treatment: some 19 received Ad26.COV2.S at low or high dose, single or two shots; roughly five received placebo; per-sample allocation not given. All samples were drawn on day 63, counting from the first vaccine or placebo injection. Only in-frame clones appear in the TCRdb table, and some are missing; sequencing was by immunoSEQ multiplex PCR. In the table there are more than 300,000 clones, 86% of which are singletons. Sample: peripheral blood, taken in a trial of Ad26.COV2.S vaccine versus placebo. These receptors came from a person between 18 and 60 years old who received the Ad26.COV2.S COVID-19 vaccine or a placebo.

This clone appeared a single time. The V and J genes are TRBV7-9 and TRBJ1-2; 7 bases line up with TRBD1. Germline CDR1 reads SEHNR; CDR2 reads FQNEAQ (reference sequence). V trimming: 5 bases; J trimming: 0 bases; junction bases outside the gene matches: 9. The CDR3 totals 16 residues. DNA of the CDR3: TGTGCCAGCAGCCTACCCCCGGGACAGACTAACTATGGCTACACCTTC. Residues: CASSLPPGQTNYGYTF.

V and J are TRBV28 and TRBJ2-7; D is possibly TRBD1 (6 bases). V was clipped by 6 bases and J by 6 bases, with 15 bases between them. The CDR3 consists of 13 residues. Germline V gives CDR1 MDHEN, CDR2 SYDVKM. The CDR3 nucleotides read TGTGCCAGCAGGGGGGCCCATCGGGGCGAGCAGTACTTC. Its translation is CASRGAHRGEQYF.

The chain carries TRBV7-9 and TRBJ1-1; TRBD1 might be the D (5 bases). CDR3 length: 15 amino acids. Deletions cut 2 bases from V and 2 bases from J, with 12 bases between. CDR1 and CDR2 (germline): SEHNR, FQNEAQ (reference sequence). The CDR3 is CASSLKEGRNTEAFF. In DNA form, the CDR3 reads TGTGCCAGCAGCTTAAAGGAGGGGAGAAACACTGAAGCTTTCTTT. Using reference TRBV7-9 and TRBJ1-1 for the parts outside the CDR3, the full variable domain is DTGVSQNPRHKITKRGQNVTFRCDPISEHNRLYWYRQTLGQGPEFLTYFQNEAQLEKSRLLSDRFSAERPKGSFSTLEIQRTEQGDSAMYLCASSLKEGRNTEAFFGQGTRLTVV.

The chain combines TRBV19 with TRBJ2-5; possible D gene TRBD1, 7 bases. With 3 bases removed from V and 5 bases from J, the gap between germline ends came to 10 bases. The CDR3 has 13 residues. CDR1 LNHDA and CDR2 SQIVND come from the germline V gene (reference sequence). The CDR3 here is CASSMAGGETQYF. The CDR3 DNA follows: TGTGCCAGTAGTATGGCAGGGGGGGAGACCCAGTACTTC.

Here the CDR3 DNA reads TGCGCCAGCAGCTTGGAAGGGACAGGGGACAATGAGCAGTTCTTC. Its protein is CASSLEGTGDNEQFF. This sequence joins TRBV5-1 and TRBJ2-1; 10 positions match TRBD1. The J segment lost 5 bases and the V segment lost 0 bases, leaving 2 bases of the junction unmatched. In germline, CDR1 is SGHRS, CDR2 YFSETQ. The CDR3 length is 15 residues.

The rearrangement joins TRBV5-1 to TRBJ2-5; TRBD1 or TRBD2 may be the D gene (6 bases each). The CDR3 runs 16 residues. Germline loops: CDR1 SGHRS, CDR2 YFSETQ. V lost 1 base, J lost 1 base, and 14 bases lay in between. The CDR3 bases are TGCGCCAGCAGCTTGAGGGGGGTTGGGTCCCAAGAGACCCAGTACTTC. This codes for CASSLRGVGSQETQYF.

This clone was counted only a few times. The gene calls are TRBV4-3 and TRBJ1-2; D is undetermined. CDR3 size: 15 residues. Trimming left V 0 bases short and J 2 bases short, with 10 bases between. The germline V gene encodes CDR1 LGHNA and CDR2 YSLEER. CDR3 bases: TGCGCCAGCAGCCAAGAATGGCCGCGAAACTATGGCTACACCTTC. Protein sequence: CASSQEWPRNYGYTF.

The chain carries TRBV24-1 and TRBJ2-3; 9 nucleotides align to TRBD2. This CDR3 has 14 residues. The germline V gene encodes CDR1 KGHDR and CDR2 SFDVKD. J was trimmed by 5 bases and V by 8 bases; bases with no gene match: 7. CDR3 coding DNA: TGTGCCACCATGCAGACTAGCGGATTAGATACGCAGTATTTT. Its protein is CATMQTSGLDTQYF.

CDR3 region: CASSQQGNTEAFF. In nucleotides, the CDR3 is TGTGCCAGCAGTCAACAGGGGAACACTGAAGCTTTCTTT. This chain connects TRBV6-5 to TRBJ1-1; tentatively, D is TRBD1 (6 bases). With 5 bases removed from V and 1 base from J, the gap between germline ends came to 8 bases. CDR1 and CDR2 from the germline V gene are MNHEY and SVGAGI. This CDR3 has 13 residues.

V is TRBV19 and J is TRBJ1-6; D is unresolved. Deletions cut 6 bases from V and 4 bases from J, with 10 bases between. The CDR3 runs to 14 residues. CDR1 is LNHDA and CDR2 is SQIVND in the germline V gene (reference sequence). The CDR3 DNA follows: TGTGCCAGTAGGTACACGGAGTATAATTCACCCCTCCACTTT. Translated: CASRYTEYNSPLHF.

The chain couples TRBV28 to TRBJ1-5, with D uncertain. The V end lost 5 bases, the J end lost 5 bases, and 7 bases lay between the germline ends. The CDR3 runs to 12 residues. The germline V gene has CDR1 MDHEN and CDR2 SYDVKM. The CDR3 is CASSHLHQPQHF. The CDR3 nucleotides read TGTGCCAGCAGTCATTTGCATCAGCCCCAGCATTTT.

The rearrangement links TRBV7-9 to TRBJ1-5; 7 bases map to TRBD1. The J segment lost 4 bases and the V segment lost 1 base, leaving 4 bases of the junction unmatched. Looked up from germline, CDR1 is SEHNR and CDR2 is FQNEAQ (reference sequence). The CDR3 is made up of 15 amino acids. The CDR3 region has the DNA TGTGCCAGCAGCTTAGGGACAGGTCGTAATCAGCCCCAGCATTTT. Translating it yields CASSLGTGRNQPQHF.

The CDR3 sequence is CASSPGQVGETQYF. In DNA, the CDR3 is TGCGCCAGCAGCCCGGGACAGGTCGGAGAGACCCAGTACTTC. The rearrangement uses TRBV5-1 and TRBJ2-5, with 8 bases that match TRBD1. The CDR3 spans 14 residues. From germline, CDR1 is SGHRS and CDR2 YFSETQ. Losses at the gene ends were 4 bases for V and 4 bases for J; bases not matched to a gene: 6.

V usage is TRBV28 and J usage is TRBJ1-2; D is possibly TRBD1 (5 bases). Germline CDR1 and CDR2: MDHEN and SYDVKM. The V gene lost 6 bases and the J gene lost 2 bases, with 16 bases spanning the gap. This CDR3 spans 15 amino acids. The CDR3 sequence: CASSPPGRPNYGYTF. CDR3 bases: TGTGCCAGCAGCCCCCCGGGACGGCCAAACTATGGCTACACCTTC.

V usage is TRBV9 and J usage is TRBJ1-6; D not certain. Germline loops: CDR1 SGDLS, CDR2 YYNGEE. The CDR3 consists of 14 residues. Trimming stripped 0 bases from V and 10 bases from J, with 11 bases between. CDR3 sequence: CASSVEGYGSPLHF. In DNA form, the CDR3 reads TGTGCCAGCAGCGTAGAAGGGTACGGCTCACCCCTCCACTTT.

The V and J genes are TRBV29-1 and TRBJ1-5; 9 bases agree with TRBD1. V gave up 6 bases and J gave up 4 bases; unmatched junction bases: 4. CDR3 length: 13 amino acids. Germline CDR1 SQVTM, CDR2 ANQGSEA. CDR3 residues: CSVGQGQNQPQHF. CDR3 nucleotides: TGCAGCGTGGGACAGGGACAGAATCAGCCCCAGCATTTT.

J is TRBJ2-3 and V is TRBV18, with 8 positions matching TRBD1. The germline gives CDR1 KGHSH, CDR2 LQKENI. The CDR3 loop spans 16 amino acids. After removal of 6 bases from V and 0 bases from J, the junction contained 8 bases not matched to a gene. As DNA, the CDR3 is TGTGCCAGCTCTGACAGGGGACTTTCTAGCACAGATACGCAGTATTTT. It translates to CASSDRGLSSTDTQYF.